This TCR beta chain emerged from a study of T cell responses to AZD1222 COVID-19 vaccine. The CDR3 loop spans 18 amino acids. Trimming cost V 8 bases and J 2 bases, with 22 bases left between them. Study findings and constraints: Clonal diversity may have been underestimated, and the donors were mostly white British, with more females than males. Increases in Spike-specific TCR breadth and depth were seen after two AZD1222 doses. CD4 TCRs linked to vaccination spanned spike, dominating at 160-218 and 743-854. Among those given AZD1222, only 6 or 7 were seropositive at baseline.

TCRdb keeps only in-frame clones here, not all; method: immunoSEQ multiplex PCR. The sample lists 90,000 to 100,000 clones; about 85% were seen once. Points on this clone: The antigen is undetermined.

This TCR came from an adult who received the AZD1222 COVID-19 vaccine. The rearrangement links TRBV23-1 to TRBJ2-6; D gene ambiguous. TRBV23-1 is placed among ORFs of uncertain function. This sample comprised peripheral blood, obtained 28 days after the second AZD1222 dose. CDR3 sequence: CASGVTRPKAPGANVLTF. CDR3 coding DNA: TGCGCCAGCGGGGTTACACGCCCCAAAGCCCCTGGGGCCAACGTCCTGACTTTC.